This TCR beta chain appears in the sequencing data of a study of identifying expanded T cells in peripheral blood. Overall study findings and caveats: Technical replicates showed around 1.1 changed clones; about two weeks 15 to 20; four weeks 19. Across healthy donors, higher total template counts meant significantly greater approximately 2-week count variance.

No infections or other immune events were documented during collection. Profiling relied on immunoSEQ multiplex PCR, and the TCRdb table lists in-frame clones only, not all of them. This table has approximately 100,000 clones, 70% to 90% appearing once. A word on this clone: The antigen remains unidentified.

CDR3 length: 15 amino acids. The germline gives CDR1 SGHTA, CDR2 FQGNSA. Trimming left V 0 bases short and J 0 bases short, with 7 bases between. The sample comprised blood. This rearrangement joins TRBV7-2 to TRBJ2-3; no clear D gene. The TCR comes from a person between 18 and 69 years old in good health. CDR3 sequence reads: CASSLAGLSTDTQYF. In DNA, the CDR3 is TGTGCCAGCAGCTTAGCCGGTCTAAGCACAGATACGCAGTATTTT.